Listed here are 5 T cell receptor beta chains from one sample, sequenced in a study of T cells in Graves' hyperthyroidism and ophthalmopathy (dated by TCRdb to the late 2010s). The receptor library was made with multiplex PCR. The sequencing machine was an Illumina HiSeq 2000. The TCR beta CDR3 regions were amplified from the RNA transcripts. A first-round RT-PCR of the TCR CDR3 used the HTBI primer set with the Qiagen OneStep RT-PCR kit. TCRdb took the public reads, trimmed them with fastp at Q25, ran MiXCR for clone calling and kept in-frame beta chains. CDR3 protein duplicates are merged, each entry listing the most common genes and DNA. The sample table records approximately 490,000 distinct CDR3 sequences; approximately 22% of these occur just once. 45% to 55% of the sample belongs to the ten largest clones. Sequenced input: blood. The receptors originated from a woman in her 70s with Graves' ophthalmopathy.

In this sample, this clonotype turned up a few times. CDR3 in amino acids: CASNPGLGGPLNEKLFF. In nucleotides, the CDR3 is TGTGCCAGTAACCCCGGCTTGGGGGGCCCCCTTAATGAAAAACTGTTTTTT. The rearrangement links TRBV19 to TRBJ1-4; D may be TRBD1 (6 bases). Trimming took off 7 bases at V and 4 bases at J, with 22 bases between the two ends. The CDR3 consists of 17 residues. Per the germline V gene, CDR1 is LNHDA and CDR2 is SQIVND (reference sequence).

This clonotype has only a few counts. V gene TRBV20-1 combines with J gene TRBJ2-7; TRBD2 matches at 8 bases. The ends lost 1 base at V and 4 bases at J; junction bases unmatched: 3. This CDR3 has 13 residues. Looked up from germline, CDR1 is DFQATT and CDR2 is SNEGSKA (reference sequence). CDR3 DNA: TGCAGTGCTAGAGCGGGAGGGCTGTACGAGCAGTACTTC. Translated: CSARAGGLYEQYF.

V and J are TRBV5-1 and TRBJ1-2, with 8 bases that match TRBD1. The CDR3 extends over 15 amino acids. V lost 2 bases, J lost 8 bases, and 11 bases stayed unmatched. Germline CDR1 is SGHRS and CDR2 is YFSETQ. In DNA, the CDR3 is TGCGCCAGCAGCTTCTCCGGGACAGGTTCTTCAGGCTACACCTTC. Amino acid sequence: CASSFSGTGSSGYTF.

The V gene is TRBV5-1, the J gene TRBJ2-5; 7 bases map to TRBD2. The CDR3 spans 15 residues. The germline V gene encodes CDR1 SGHRS and CDR2 YFSETQ. Trimming at V came to 2 bases and at J to 4 bases, leaving 8 bases not matched to a gene. CDR3 sequence: CASSFAGRERETQYF. DNA for the CDR3: TGCGCCAGCAGCTTTGCTGGGCGGGAGCGAGAGACCCAGTACTTC.

This clonotype was seen ten or more times. The V and J genes are TRBV27 and TRBJ2-4, with D possibly TRBD1 on 5 matching bases. The CDR3 has 16 residues. Germline assignment: CDR1 MNHEY and CDR2 SMNVEV (reference sequence). The V gene lost 4 bases and the J gene lost 1 base, with 14 bases spanning the gap. This CDR3 is CASSYGAPGAKNIQYF. DNA of the CDR3: TGTGCCAGCAGTTATGGGGCCCCAGGGGCCAAAAACATTCAGTACTTC.